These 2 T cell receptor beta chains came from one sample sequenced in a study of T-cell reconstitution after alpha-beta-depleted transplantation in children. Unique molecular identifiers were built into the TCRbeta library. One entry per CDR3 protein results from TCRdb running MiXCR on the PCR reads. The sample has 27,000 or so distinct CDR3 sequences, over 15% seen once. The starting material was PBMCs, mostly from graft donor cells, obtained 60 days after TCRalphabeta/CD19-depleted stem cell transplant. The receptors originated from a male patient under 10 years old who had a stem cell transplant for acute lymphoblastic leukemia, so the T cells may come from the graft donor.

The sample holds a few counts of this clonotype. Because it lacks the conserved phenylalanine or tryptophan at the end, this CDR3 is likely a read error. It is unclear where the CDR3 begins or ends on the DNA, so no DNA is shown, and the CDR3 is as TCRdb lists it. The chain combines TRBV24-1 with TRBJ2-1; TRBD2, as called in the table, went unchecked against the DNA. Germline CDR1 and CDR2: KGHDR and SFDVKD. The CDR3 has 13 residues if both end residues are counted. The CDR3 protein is CATSDSSGTREVV.

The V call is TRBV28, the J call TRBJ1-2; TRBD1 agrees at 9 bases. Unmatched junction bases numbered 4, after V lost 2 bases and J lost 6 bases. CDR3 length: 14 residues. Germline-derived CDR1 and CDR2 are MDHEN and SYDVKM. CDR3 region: CASSLGDRADGYTF. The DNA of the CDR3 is TGTGCCAGCAGTTTAGGGGACAGGGCCGATGGCTACACCTTC.